Sequencing of this T cell receptor beta chain was carried out in a study of T cell changes during pregnancy in multiple sclerosis. V lost 0 bases to trimming and J lost 8 bases, with 13 bases between them. The CDR3 totals 15 residues. Germline-derived CDR1 and CDR2 are LNHNV and YYDKDF (reference sequence). Sequencing was performed with immunoSEQ multiplex PCR; in TCRdb, only in-frame clones are kept and a portion is missing. The sample has roughly 30,000 clones, more than 75% seen once. The receptor was isolated from a female donor with multiple sclerosis, enrolled in a pregnancy study. This sample comprised CD8+ T cells from peripheral blood mononuclear cells, obtained after pregnancy. The chain recombines TRBV15 with TRBJ1-4; D uncertain. The CDR3 protein is CATSRDLRMREKLFF. The CDR3 nucleotides are TGTGCCACCAGCAGAGATCTGCGGATGAGGGAAAAACTGTTTTTT. The variable domain in full, completed from reference TRBV15 and TRBJ1-4, reads DAMVIQNPRYQVTQFGKPVTLSCSQTLNHNVMYWYQQKSSQAPKLLFHYYDKDFNNEADTPDNFQSRRPNTSFCFLDIRSPGLGDTAMYLCATSRDLRMREKLFFGSGTQLSVL.